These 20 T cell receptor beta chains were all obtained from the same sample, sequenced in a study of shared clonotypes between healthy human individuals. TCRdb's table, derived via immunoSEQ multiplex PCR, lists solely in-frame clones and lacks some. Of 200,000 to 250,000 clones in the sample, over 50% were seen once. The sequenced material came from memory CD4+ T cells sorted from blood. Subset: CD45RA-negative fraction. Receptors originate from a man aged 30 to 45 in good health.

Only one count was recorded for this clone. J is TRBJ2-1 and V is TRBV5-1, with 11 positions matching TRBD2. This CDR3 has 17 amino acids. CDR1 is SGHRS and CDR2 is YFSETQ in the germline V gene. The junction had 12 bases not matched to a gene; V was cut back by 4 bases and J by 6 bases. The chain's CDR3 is CASSPNLAGGPGNEQFF. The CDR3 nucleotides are TGCGCCAGCAGCCCCAATCTAGCGGGAGGTCCGGGCAATGAGCAGTTCTTC.

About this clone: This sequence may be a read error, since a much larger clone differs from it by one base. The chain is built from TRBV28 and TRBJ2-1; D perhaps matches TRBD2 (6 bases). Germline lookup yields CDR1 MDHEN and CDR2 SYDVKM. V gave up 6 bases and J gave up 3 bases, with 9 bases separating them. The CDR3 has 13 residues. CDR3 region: CASSRDFYNEQFF. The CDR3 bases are TGTGCCAGCAGCCGGGACTTCTACAATGAGCAGTTCTTC.

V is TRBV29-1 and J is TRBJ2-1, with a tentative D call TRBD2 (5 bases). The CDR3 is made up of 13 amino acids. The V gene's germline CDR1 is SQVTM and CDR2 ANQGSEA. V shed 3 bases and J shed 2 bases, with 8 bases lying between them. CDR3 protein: CSVETGTYNEQFF. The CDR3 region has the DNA TGCAGCGTTGAGACGGGGACCTACAATGAGCAGTTCTTC.

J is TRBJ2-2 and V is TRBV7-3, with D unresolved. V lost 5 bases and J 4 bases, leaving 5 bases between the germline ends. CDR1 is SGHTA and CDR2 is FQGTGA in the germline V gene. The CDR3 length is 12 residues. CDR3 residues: CASSSSTGELFF. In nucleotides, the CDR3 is TGTGCCAGCAGCAGCTCCACCGGGGAGCTGTTTTTT.

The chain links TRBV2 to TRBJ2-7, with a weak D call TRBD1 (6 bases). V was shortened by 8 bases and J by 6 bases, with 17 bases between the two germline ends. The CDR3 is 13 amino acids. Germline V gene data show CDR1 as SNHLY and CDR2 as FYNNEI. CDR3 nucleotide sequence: TGTGCCAGCCACCGACTGGGGGCGTCCGAGCAGTACTTC. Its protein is CASHRLGASEQYF. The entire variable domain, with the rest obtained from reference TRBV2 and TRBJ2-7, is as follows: EPEVTQTPSHQVTQMGQEVILRCVPISNHLYFYWYRQILGQKVEFLVSFYNNEISEKSEIFDDQFSVERPDGSNFTLKIRSTKLEDSAMYFCASHRLGASEQYFGPGTRLTVT.

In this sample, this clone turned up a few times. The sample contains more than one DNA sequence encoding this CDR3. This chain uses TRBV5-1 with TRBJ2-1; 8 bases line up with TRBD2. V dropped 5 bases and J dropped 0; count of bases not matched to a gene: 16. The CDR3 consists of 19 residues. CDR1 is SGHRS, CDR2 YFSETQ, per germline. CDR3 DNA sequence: TGCGCCAGCAGTGGGGCGGGGGGTCGGTTACGAAGCTCCTACAATGAGCAGTTCTTC. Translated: CASSGAGGRLRSSYNEQFF. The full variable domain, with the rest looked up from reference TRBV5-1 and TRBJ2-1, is KAGVTQTPRYLIKTRGQQVTLSCSPISGHRSVSWYQQTPGQGLQFLFEYFSETQRNKGNFPGRFSGRQFSNSRSEMNVSTLELGDSALYLCASSGAGGRLRSSYNEQFFGPGTRLTVL.

DNA for the CDR3: TGCAGCGTGACCAGGAACACTGAAGCTTTCTTT. Encoded protein: CSVTRNTEAFF. V and J are TRBV29-1 and TRBJ1-1; no firm D call. Germline V gene data show CDR1 as SQVTM and CDR2 as ANQGSEA. V lost 6 bases and J lost 1, with 6 bases in between. The CDR3 length is 11 residues.

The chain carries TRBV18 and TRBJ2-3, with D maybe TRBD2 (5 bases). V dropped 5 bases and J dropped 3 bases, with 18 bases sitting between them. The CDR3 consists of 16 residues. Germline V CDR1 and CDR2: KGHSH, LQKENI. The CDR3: CASSYYRVGETDTQYF. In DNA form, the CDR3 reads TGTGCCAGCTCATACTACCGGGTCGGGGAAACAGATACGCAGTATTTT. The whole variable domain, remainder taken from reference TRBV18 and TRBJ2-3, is NAGVMQNPRHLVRRRGQEARLRCSPMKGHSHVYWYRQLPEEGLKFMVYLQKENIIDESGMPKERFSAEFPKEGPSILRIQQVVRGDSAAYFCASSYYRVGETDTQYFGPGTRLTVL.

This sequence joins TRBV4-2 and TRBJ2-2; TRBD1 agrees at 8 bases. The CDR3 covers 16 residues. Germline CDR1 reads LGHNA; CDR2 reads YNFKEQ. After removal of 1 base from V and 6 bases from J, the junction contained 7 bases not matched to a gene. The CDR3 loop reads CASSQGDRNFAGELFF. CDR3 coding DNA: TGTGCCAGCAGCCAAGGGGACAGGAACTTCGCCGGGGAGCTGTTTTTT.

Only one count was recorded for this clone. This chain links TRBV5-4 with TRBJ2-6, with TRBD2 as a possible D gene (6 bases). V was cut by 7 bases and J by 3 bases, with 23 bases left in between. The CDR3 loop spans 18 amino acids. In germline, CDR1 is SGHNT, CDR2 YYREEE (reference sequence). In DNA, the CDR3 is TGTGCCAGCTCCCCGGCCCGGGGCCTGGGAGGTGGGGCCAACGTCCTGACTTTC. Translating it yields CASSPARGLGGGANVLTF.

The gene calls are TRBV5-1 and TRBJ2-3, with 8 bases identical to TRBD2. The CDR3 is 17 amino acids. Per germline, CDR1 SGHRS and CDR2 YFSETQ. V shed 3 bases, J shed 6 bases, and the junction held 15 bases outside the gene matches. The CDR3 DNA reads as TGCGCCAGCAGCTCCCGTGGAGCGGGAGTTTTAGGGGATACGCAGTATTTT. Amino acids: CASSSRGAGVLGDTQYF.

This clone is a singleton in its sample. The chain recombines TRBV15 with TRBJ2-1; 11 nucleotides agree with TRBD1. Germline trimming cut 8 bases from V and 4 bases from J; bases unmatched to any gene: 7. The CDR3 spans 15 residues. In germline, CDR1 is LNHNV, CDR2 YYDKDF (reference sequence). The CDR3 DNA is TGTGCCACCGTGGACAGGGGGCGGAGGTACAATGAGCAGTTCTTC. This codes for CATVDRGRRYNEQFF.

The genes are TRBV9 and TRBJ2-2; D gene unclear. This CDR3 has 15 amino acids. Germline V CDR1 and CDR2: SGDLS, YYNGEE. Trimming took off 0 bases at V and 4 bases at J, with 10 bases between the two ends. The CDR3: CASSVGVQPTGELFF. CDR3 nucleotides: TGTGCCAGCAGCGTAGGGGTACAGCCCACCGGGGAGCTGTTTTTT.

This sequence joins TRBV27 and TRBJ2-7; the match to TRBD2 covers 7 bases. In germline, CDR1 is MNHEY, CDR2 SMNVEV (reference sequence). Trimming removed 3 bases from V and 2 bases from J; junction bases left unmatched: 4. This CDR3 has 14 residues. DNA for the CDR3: TGTGCCAGCAGTTTCTCGGGAGGACCCTACGAGCAGTACTTC. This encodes CASSFSGGPYEQYF.

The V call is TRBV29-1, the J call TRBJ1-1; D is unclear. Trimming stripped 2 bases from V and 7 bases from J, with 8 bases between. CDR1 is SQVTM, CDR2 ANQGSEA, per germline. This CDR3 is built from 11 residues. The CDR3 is CSVEMAIEAFF. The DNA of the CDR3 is TGCAGCGTTGAAATGGCGATTGAAGCTTTCTTT.

This CDR3 is CASSHIVLDTEAFF. The CDR3 nucleotides are TGTGCCAGCAGCCACATAGTCCTGGACACTGAAGCTTTCTTT. The gene calls are TRBV14 and TRBJ1-1; D is undetermined. Per the germline V gene, CDR1 is SGHDN and CDR2 is FVKESK. With 3 bases removed from V and 3 bases from J, the gap between germline ends came to 11 bases. This CDR3 contains 14 residues.

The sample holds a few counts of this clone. The CDR3 here is CASRPDRVSYNEQFF. In DNA form, the CDR3 reads TGTGCCAGCCGACCCGACAGGGTATCCTACAATGAGCAGTTCTTC. V usage is TRBV6-1 and J usage is TRBJ2-1, with TRBD1 matching over 7 bases. The V gene end was trimmed by 8 bases and the J gene end by 1 base; junction bases not matched to a gene: 8. In germline, CDR1 is MNHNS, CDR2 SASEGT. CDR3 size: 15 residues.

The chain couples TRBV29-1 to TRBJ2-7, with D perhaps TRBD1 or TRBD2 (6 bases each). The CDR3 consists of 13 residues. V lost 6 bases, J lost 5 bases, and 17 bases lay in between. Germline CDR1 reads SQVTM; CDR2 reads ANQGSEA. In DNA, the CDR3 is TGCAGCGTGCCCCTTGGGGGCGGGGACGAGCAGTACTTC. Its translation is CSVPLGGGDEQYF.

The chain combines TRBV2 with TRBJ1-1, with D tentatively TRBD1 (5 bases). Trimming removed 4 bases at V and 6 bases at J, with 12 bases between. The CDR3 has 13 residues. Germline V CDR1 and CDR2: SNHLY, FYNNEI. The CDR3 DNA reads TGTGCCAGCAGTGTCCAGGGTTACTCTGAAGCTTTCTTT. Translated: CASSVQGYSEAFF.

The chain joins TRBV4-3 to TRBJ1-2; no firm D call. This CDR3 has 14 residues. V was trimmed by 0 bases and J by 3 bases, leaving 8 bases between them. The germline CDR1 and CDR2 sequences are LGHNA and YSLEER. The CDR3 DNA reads TGCGCCAGCAGCCAAGATCTCGCGGACTATGGCTACACCTTC. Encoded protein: CASSQDLADYGYTF.